The sequence of this T cell receptor (beta chain) was determined in a study of cytomegalovirus exposure and HLA in healthy donors. Study details: Early release data held 85 million or so unique TCRs from HLA-typed donors.

V was clipped by 0 bases and J by 4 bases, with 8 bases between them. Germline values: CDR1 MNHNY, CDR2 SVGAGI (reference sequence). This CDR3 is 14 amino acids long. PCR involved 60 Vbeta and 13 Jbeta primers. Clones were read by immunoSEQ multiplex PCR, and TCRdb kept only the in-frame ones, dropping some. Here the sample table reports roughly 76,000 clones. The receptor comes from a female donor in good health and CMV-seropositive. The V gene is TRBV6-6, the J gene TRBJ2-3; a possible D gene is TRBD1 (5 bases). Sample: PBMCs. The CDR3 reads CASSYSQGSDTQYF. The CDR3 DNA follows: TGTGCCAGCAGTTACTCGCAGGGTTCAGATACGCAGTATTTT.